Listed below are T cell receptor beta chains from one sample, sequenced in a study of cytomegalovirus exposure and HLA in healthy donors. TCRdb keeps only in-frame clones here, not all; method: immunoSEQ multiplex PCR. The sample lists fewer than 200,000 clones, 70% to 90% occurring once. The specimen sequenced was PBMCs. These receptors were collected from a woman younger than 35 in good health and CMV-seronegative. Both conserved end residues are part of each CDR3. A D gene is named only where the DNA matches it firmly. For some rows the clone size is stated as once, few or many, or as a class when expanded; others skip it.

NA,14,TRBJ1-4,NA,TRBV7-6,CASRPQGLGEKLFF,TGTGCCAGCAGGCCACAGGGTTTAGGCGAAAAACTGTTTTTT
TRBD2,13,TRBJ2-7,NA,TRBV7-8,CASTPSGSYEQYF,TGTGCCAGCACCCCTAGCGGGAGCTACGAGCAGTACTTC
TRBD1,14,TRBJ2-2,NA,TRBV29-1,CSVVSEGALGELFF,TGCAGCGTTGTTTCTGAGGGGGCTCTCGGGGAGCTGTTTTTT
NA,15,TRBJ2-1,NA,TRBV7-8,CASSFQLAAYNEQFF,TGTGCCAGCAGCTTTCAACTAGCAGCCTACAATGAGCAGTTCTTC
TRBD2,17,TRBJ2-1,few,TRBV23-1,CASSQGARGVPYNEQFF,TGCGCCAGCAGTCAAGGGGCTCGGGGGGTTCCTTACAATGAGCAGTTCTTC
NA,14,TRBJ1-2,NA,TRBV10-3,CAISDGRQNYGYTF,TGTGCCATCAGTGACGGGAGACAGAACTATGGCTACACCTTC
NA,15,TRBJ2-3,NA,TRBV5-8,CASSLGPGSTDTQYF,TGTGCCAGCAGCTTGGGGCCAGGTAGCACAGATACGCAGTATTTT
NA,13,TRBJ2-7,NA,TRBV5-5,CASSLRDNYEQYF,TGTGCCAGCAGCCTCCGGGACAACTACGAGCAGTACTTC
NA,16,TRBJ1-1,NA,TRBV21-1,CASSDIGGGLNTEAFF,TGTGCCAGCAGCGACATCGGGGGAGGGTTGAACACTGAAGCTTTCTTT
TRBD1,16,TRBJ2-3,NA,TRBV4-1,CASSQGPDRVTDTQYF,TGCGCCAGCAGCCAAGGACCGGACAGGGTCACAGATACGCAGTATTTT
TRBD1,15,TRBJ1-5,NA,TRBV30,CAWSAIQGAWQPQHF,TGTGCCTGGAGTGCGATACAGGGGGCTTGGCAGCCCCAGCATTTT
TRBD1,14,TRBJ2-7,NA,TRBV5-1,CASQRRGGEDEQYF,TGCGCCAGCCAGAGACGAGGGGGCGAGGACGAGCAGTACTTC
TRBD1,14,TRBJ1-2,NA,TRBV5-1,CASRYAGTELSYTF,TGCGCCAGCAGGTACGCCGGGACAGAATTAAGCTACACCTTC
TRBD1,18,TRBJ2-6,NA,TRBV4-2,CASSSRGQAISGANVLTF,TGTGCCAGCAGTTCAAGGGGGCAGGCGATCTCTGGGGCCAACGTCCTGACTTTC
TRBD1,15,TRBJ1-2,NA,TRBV11-2,CASSLSTGSNYGYTF,TGTGCCAGCAGCTTATCGACAGGGTCTAACTATGGCTACACCTTC
TRBD1,14,TRBJ2-7,NA,TRBV28,CASTFSGGTYEQYF,TGTGCCAGCACCTTTTCAGGGGGTACCTACGAGCAGTACTTC
NA,15,TRBJ1-2,NA,TRBV15,CATSRDDKGYYGYTF,TGTGCCACCAGCAGAGATGACAAAGGTTACTATGGCTACACCTTC